This T cell receptor beta chain emerged from a study of cytomegalovirus exposure and HLA in healthy donors. Study-level findings and limits: Most TCR sequences were uncommon, yet certain public TCRs appeared in many donors.

Germline trimming cut 0 bases from V and 1 base from J; bases unmatched to any gene: 2. The germline V gene has CDR1 SGDLS and CDR2 YYNGEE. This CDR3 spans 15 amino acids. The donors, nominally healthy at sampling, likely had unrecorded immune exposures. With 60 Vbeta and 13 Jbeta primers, the PCR was carried out. Libraries were prepared by immunoSEQ multiplex PCR; TCRdb keeps only in-frame clonotypes and omits some of them. In all, the sample yields tens of thousands of clones. Concerning this clone: Its antigen remains unknown.

Sequencing input: PBMCs. The receptor was derived from a female donor in good health and CMV-seropositive. The gene calls are TRBV9 and TRBJ2-7; 9 bases are shared with TRBD2. The chain's CDR3 is CASSVGLAASYEQYF. The CDR3 bases are TGTGCCAGCAGCGTAGGACTAGCGGCATCCTACGAGCAGTACTTC.